The clone carrying this T cell receptor beta chain has a count of ten or more. Antigen: not known. Making the TCR beta libraries involved quantitative 5'-RACE with molecular barcodes. TCRdb used MiXCR to reprocess the 5' RACE reads, holding one entry per CDR3 protein. This sample has about 330,000 distinct CDR3 sequences, with roughly 8% found just once. These data come from a study of CD8 T cells in ankylosing spondylitis. Regarding the study as a whole: It appeared that ankylosing spondylitis blood was characterized by a TCR beta motif of fewer than 10 highly homologous variants.

V lost 0 bases to trimming and J lost 3 bases, with 11 bases between them. CDR3 length equals 15 residues. The germline V gene has CDR1 MNHEY and CDR2 SVGAGI. This sequence originates from a male donor with ankylosing spondylitis. The rearrangement uses TRBV6-5 and TRBJ2-5; TRBD2 is a possible D gene (5 bases). The source material was blood, either unsorted or a sorted T cell fraction (not recorded which). The CDR3 sequence is CASSYSMEDKETQYF. In nucleotides, the CDR3 is TGTGCCAGCAGTTACTCGATGGAGGATAAAGAGACCCAGTACTTC.